Below are 30 T cell receptor beta chains sequenced from a single sample in a study of shared clonotypes between healthy human individuals. The data were produced by immunoSEQ multiplex PCR, yet TCRdb's version contains in-frame clones alone and is incomplete. The sample contains around 510,000 clones, roughly 79% of which appear only once. Sequenced sample: PBMCs. The receptors derive from a woman in her forties in good health. Some clones in this sample may be carry-over from other donors' samples.

The chain recombines TRBV9 with TRBJ2-7; TRBD1 matches at 8 bases. In germline, CDR1 is SGDLS, CDR2 YYNGEE. The CDR3 contains 16 residues. J gave up 4 bases and V 3 bases, and 12 bases lay outside the gene matches. CDR3 loop: CASSAQPGGATYEQYF. The DNA of the CDR3 is TGTGCCAGCAGCGCCCAACCAGGGGGCGCGACGTACGAGCAGTACTTC.

The chain carries TRBV7-9 and TRBJ1-1, with 7 bases fitting TRBD1. V trimming: 5 bases; J trimming: 1 base; junction bases outside the gene matches: 7. The V gene's germline CDR1 is SEHNR and CDR2 FQNEAQ (reference sequence). The CDR3 runs to 15 residues. The CDR3 loop is CASSRDSLGNTEAFF. The CDR3 DNA follows: TGTGCCAGCAGCCGGGACAGCTTGGGGAACACTGAAGCTTTCTTT.

J is TRBJ2-1 and V is TRBV5-4; D remains ambiguous. Trimming shortened V by 0 bases and J by 0 bases, and 10 bases separated the two germline ends. The CDR3 spans 16 residues. The germline V gene encodes CDR1 SGHNT and CDR2 YYREEE (reference sequence). The CDR3 DNA is TGTGCCAGCAGCTTGGGAGGCGGAACCTCCTACAATGAGCAGTTCTTC. Protein sequence: CASSLGGGTSYNEQFF.

This clone was detected only a few times. In the same sample, other DNA sequences code for this CDR3. CDR3 coding DNA: TGTGCCTGGAGGAGGGTCAACACTGAAGCTTTCTTT. This gives the protein CAWRRVNTEAFF. The rearrangement uses TRBV30 and TRBJ1-1; no reliable D call. This CDR3 has 12 residues. Trimming took off 3 bases at V and 2 bases at J, with 7 bases between the two ends. Germline V gene data show CDR1 as GTSNPN and CDR2 as SVGIG (reference sequence).

Only a few counts were recorded for this clone. This chain joins TRBV5-1 and TRBJ2-1; 13 bases line up with TRBD2. CDR3 length: 15 residues. The V and J ends lost 8 bases and 8 bases, in that order; junction bases with no gene match: 10. Germline lookup yields CDR1 SGHRS and CDR2 YFSETQ. The CDR3 loop reads CASRPTSGRGHEQFF. In nucleotides, the CDR3 is TGCGCCAGTCGCCCCACTAGCGGGAGGGGGCATGAGCAGTTCTTC.

Details on this clone: This likely reflects a read error, since a far larger clone is one base away. This CDR3 is also generated by other DNA sequences in the sample. V gene TRBV30 combines with J gene TRBJ1-1; D gene uncertain. Trimming took off 2 bases at V and 9 bases at J, with 13 bases between the two ends. The germline V gene encodes CDR1 GTSNPN and CDR2 SVGIG (reference sequence). The CDR3 spans 12 residues. The DNA for the CDR3 is TGTGCCTGGAGTCTCCCTGTGTCTAAAGCTTTCTTT. Encoded protein: CAWSLPVSKAFF.

This clone showed up just once. This chain joins TRBV18 and TRBJ2-1, with D perhaps matching TRBD1 (6 bases). The V and J ends lost 3 bases and 3 bases respectively, with 15 bases between them. The CDR3 consists of 16 residues. Germline V CDR1 and CDR2: KGHSH, LQKENI. The CDR3 is CASSPADRPLYNEQFF. CDR3 nucleotides: TGTGCCAGCTCACCCGCGGACAGACCCCTCTACAATGAGCAGTTCTTC.

The V call is TRBV28, the J call TRBJ1-1; D gene ambiguous. Looked up from germline, CDR1 is MDHEN and CDR2 is SYDVKM. V lost 3 bases and J 0 bases, leaving 8 bases between the germline ends. The CDR3 length is 14 residues. The CDR3 here is CASSFPTVNTEAFF. CDR3 nucleotide sequence: TGTGCCAGCAGTTTCCCCACAGTGAACACTGAAGCTTTCTTT.

V gene TRBV29-1 combines with J gene TRBJ2-7, with 9 bases aligning to TRBD2. Germline V gives CDR1 SQVTM, CDR2 ANQGSEA. V shed 7 bases, J shed 4 bases, and the junction held 17 bases outside the gene matches. The CDR3 runs to 16 residues. The CDR3 reads CSAGGGGLAGVYEQYF. Written as DNA, the CDR3 is TGCAGCGCTGGGGGCGGAGGGTTAGCGGGAGTGTACGAGCAGTACTTC.

The rearrangement joins TRBV23-1 to TRBJ1-1; TRBD1 matches at 10 bases. TRBV23-1 is classed as an ORF, of uncertain function. Trimming cost V 2 bases and J 12 bases; bases outside gene matches: 12. The CDR3 extends over 15 amino acids. The CDR3 is CASSQPGQGSCGTFF. The CDR3 nucleotides read TGCGCCAGCAGTCAACCGGGACAGGGGAGTTGTGGGACTTTCTTT.

This chain links TRBV28 with TRBJ1-5, with D hard to call. Looked up from germline, CDR1 is MDHEN and CDR2 is SYDVKM. This CDR3 region has 13 residues. V was pared by 7 bases and J by 6 bases, with 13 bases between. The CDR3 is CASTLTFGQPQHF. CDR3 sequence (DNA): TGTGCCAGCACCTTGACATTCGGTCAGCCCCAGCATTTT.

The chain has TRBV28 and TRBJ2-5; possible D gene TRBD2, 6 bases. Germline V CDR1 and CDR2: MDHEN, SYDVKM. This CDR3 contains 16 residues. V was cut by 2 bases and J by 5 bases, with 18 bases left in between. In DNA form, the CDR3 reads TGTGCCAGCAGTTTAACCCGCCCAAGCGGAGGGGAGACCCAGTACTTC. Protein product: CASSLTRPSGGETQYF.

The CDR3 coding sequence is TGTGCCAGTAGTATACGAACGCACGGAGGGCCCCAGCATTTT. Translated: CASSIRTHGGPQHF. The V gene is TRBV19, the J gene TRBJ1-5; D uncertain. Germline V gene lookup returns CDR1 LNHDA and CDR2 SQIVND (reference sequence). The germline V and J ends were trimmed by 2 bases and 9 bases, with 14 bases remaining between them. This CDR3 region has 14 residues.

The chain recombines TRBV29-1 with TRBJ2-5; D gene unclear. CDR3 length: 11 amino acids. V lost 7 bases and J lost 5, with 11 bases in between. Germline V gene sequence: CDR1 SQVTM, CDR2 ANQGSEA. CDR3: CSGFNTETQYF. As DNA, the CDR3 is TGCAGCGGTTTTAATACTGAGACCCAGTACTTC.

The CDR3 protein is CASSGTPEGTEAFF. The CDR3 region has the DNA TGTGCCAGCAGCGGGACTCCGGAGGGCACTGAAGCTTTCTTT. The chain combines TRBV9 with TRBJ1-1; D is ambiguous. The germline V gene has CDR1 SGDLS and CDR2 YYNGEE. V dropped 3 bases and J dropped 4 bases, with 13 bases sitting between them. The CDR3 runs 14 residues.

The sample holds one count of this clone. The chain is built from TRBV7-3 and TRBJ2-7, with D possibly matching TRBD2 (6 bases). V was clipped by 1 base and J by 6 bases, with 13 bases between them. This CDR3 is 14 amino acids long. Germline CDR1 is SGHTA and CDR2 is FQGTGA. The CDR3 coding sequence is TGTGCCAGCAGCTTAATTGGGCCCGGGGGCGAGCAGTACTTC. This gives the protein CASSLIGPGGEQYF.

The chain has TRBV10-1 and TRBJ2-3; the match to TRBD2 covers 7 bases. Looked up from germline, CDR1 is WNHNN and CDR2 is SYGVQD (reference sequence). This CDR3 is 12 amino acids long. V dropped 4 bases and J dropped 5; count of bases not matched to a gene: 0. CDR3 sequence reads: CASSGGRDTQYF. In DNA, the CDR3 is TGCGCCAGCAGTGGCGGGAGAGATACGCAGTATTTT.

The chain carries TRBV11-2 and TRBJ1-4; D is ambiguous. The CDR3 is made up of 12 amino acids. The germline V and J ends were trimmed by 2 bases and 6 bases, with 4 bases remaining between them. Germline V gene data show CDR1 as SGHAT and CDR2 as FQNNGV. CDR3 sequence: CASSLWDEKLFF. The CDR3 DNA reads TGTGCCAGCAGCTTATGGGATGAAAAACTGTTTTTT.

J is TRBJ1-1 and V is TRBV6-5; D perhaps matches TRBD1 (5 bases). This CDR3 comprises 13 residues. Per the germline V gene, CDR1 is MNHEY and CDR2 is SVGAGI. V gave up 6 bases and J gave up 1 base, with 9 bases separating them. The CDR3 here is CASSAGKNTEAFF. The DNA for the CDR3 is TGTGCCAGCAGCGCAGGGAAGAACACTGAAGCTTTCTTT.

Concerning this clone: This likely reflects a read error, since a far larger clone is one base away. J is TRBJ1-2 and V is TRBV5-5; maybe TRBD1 (5 bases). CDR1 and CDR2 from the germline V gene are SGHKS and YYEKEE (reference sequence). The CDR3 totals 16 residues. CDR3 loop: CASSLRLGGANYCYTF. CDR3 DNA: TGTGCCAGCAGCTTGCGGTTGGGGGGAGCTAACTATTGCTACACCTTC.

V gene TRBV9 combines with J gene TRBJ2-2; no definite D call. This CDR3 is 13 amino acids long. Looked up from germline, CDR1 is SGDLS and CDR2 is YYNGEE. V was clipped by 4 bases and J by 2 bases, with 6 bases between them. This CDR3 reads CASSRRNTGELFF. The CDR3 coding sequence is TGTGCCAGCAGCCGCAGAAACACCGGGGAGCTGTTTTTT.

About this clone itself: At the DNA level, this CDR3 is encoded by other sequences in the same sample as well. This rearrangement joins TRBV5-1 to TRBJ2-7; D is unclear. The CDR3 totals 12 residues. V lost 0 bases and J 3 bases, leaving 4 bases between the germline ends. Germline lookup yields CDR1 SGHRS and CDR2 YFSETQ. Written as DNA, the CDR3 is TGCGCCAGCAGCTTGGGAGGCTACGAGCAGTACTTC. It yields the protein CASSLGGYEQYF.

This chain uses TRBV2 with TRBJ2-7, with D maybe TRBD1 (6 bases). The germline V gene has CDR1 SNHLY and CDR2 FYNNEI. The CDR3 is 13 residues long. Between the trimmed V and J ends, which lost 2 bases and 6 bases, there was a span of 11 bases. CDR3 in DNA: TGTGCCAGCAGTGAATACAGGGTGAGCGAGCAGTACTTC. It yields the protein CASSEYRVSEQYF.

This clone was picked up many times. The chain is built from TRBV7-2 and TRBJ1-6; D call uncertain. Germline lookup yields CDR1 SGHTA and CDR2 FQGNSA. CDR3 length: 13 amino acids. Trimming pared 1 base from V and 9 bases from J, leaving 7 bases between. The CDR3 DNA follows: TGTGCCAGCAGCTTAGGGGCCAGTTCACCCCTCCACTTT. It yields the protein CASSLGASSPLHF.

The chain joins TRBV28 to TRBJ2-5, with D perhaps matching TRBD1 (5 bases). The CDR3 is made up of 13 amino acids. Trimming pared 8 bases from V and 1 base from J, leaving 11 bases between. Germline-derived CDR1 and CDR2 are MDHEN and SYDVKM. The CDR3 here is CASLTGPQETQYF. The CDR3 region has the DNA TGTGCCAGCCTCACAGGCCCCCAAGAGACCCAGTACTTC.

The chain combines TRBV12-2 with TRBJ1-5; the table's D call, TRBD1, was not checked against the DNA. TRBV12-2 is designated a pseudogene. The length of the CDR3 is 16 residues. The CDR3 protein is CASRSPSGTELPPQHF. The CDR3 coding sequence is TGTGCAAGTCGCTCTCCCTCCGGGACAGAATTACCTCCCCAGCATTTT.

The V gene is TRBV6-4, the J gene TRBJ2-2, with D maybe TRBD1 (6 bases). V was shortened by 3 bases and J by 6 bases, with 8 bases between the two germline ends. The germline CDR1 and CDR2 sequences are MRHNA and SNTAGT. The CDR3 spans 13 residues. In DNA form, the CDR3 reads TGTGCCAGCAGTGAACAGGGTGCCGGGGAGCTGTTTTTT. Its protein product is CASSEQGAGELFF.

This chain links TRBV28 with TRBJ2-5; 12 nucleotides line up with TRBD2. The CDR3 has 17 residues. J was trimmed by 5 bases and V by 5 bases; bases with no gene match: 12. The V gene's germline CDR1 is MDHEN and CDR2 SYDVKM. The CDR3 nucleotides are TGTGCCAGCAGTAGCCTACTAGCGGGAGGCGTGGGGGAGACCCAGTACTTC. This translates into CASSSLLAGGVGETQYF.

This clone appeared many times. Other DNA sequences within the sample encode an identical CDR3. The chain links TRBV4-1 to TRBJ2-5; 7 bases line up with TRBD1. Germline CDR1 reads MGHRA; CDR2 reads YSYEKL. The CDR3 spans 16 residues. V shed 5 bases and J 9 bases; nucleotides not matched to a gene: 18. Here the CDR3 DNA reads TGCGCCAGCAGCTCAAGCCCCTTGACAGGGAGTGGGGCCCAGTACTTC. The encoded protein is CASSSSPLTGSGAQYF.

The sample holds a few counts of this clone. The DNA of the CDR3 is TGCGCCAGCAGCCAAGATTGGCGGGAGGATACCCACGAGCAGTACTTC. Amino acids: CASSQDWREDTHEQYF. V usage is TRBV4-1 and J usage is TRBJ2-7; the match to TRBD2 covers 8 bases. Trimming at V came to 0 bases and at J to 5 bases, leaving 9 bases not matched to a gene. Germline assignment: CDR1 MGHRA and CDR2 YSYEKL. This CDR3 contains 16 residues.